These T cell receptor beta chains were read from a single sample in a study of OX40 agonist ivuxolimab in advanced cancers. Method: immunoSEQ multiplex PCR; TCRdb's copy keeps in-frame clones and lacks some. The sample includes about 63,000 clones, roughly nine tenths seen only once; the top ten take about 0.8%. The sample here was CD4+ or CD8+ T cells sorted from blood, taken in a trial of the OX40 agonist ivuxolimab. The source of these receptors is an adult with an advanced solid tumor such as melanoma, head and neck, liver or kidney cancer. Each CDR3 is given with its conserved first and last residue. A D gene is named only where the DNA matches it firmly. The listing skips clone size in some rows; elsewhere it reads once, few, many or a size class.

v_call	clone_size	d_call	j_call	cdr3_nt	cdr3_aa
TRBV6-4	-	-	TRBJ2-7	TGTGCCAGCAGTGACCGATTGCCTGGGGACCTAGGCGAGCAGTACTTC	CASSDRLPGDLGEQYF
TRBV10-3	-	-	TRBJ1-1	TGTGCCGCCTCTGAGGGGAGGGACACTGAAGCTTTCTTT	CAASEGRDTEAFF
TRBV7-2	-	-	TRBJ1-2	TGTGCCAGCAGCCTCACCTCGAGAACCGGCTACACCTTC	CASSLTSRTGYTF
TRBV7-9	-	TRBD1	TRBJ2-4	TGTGCCAGCAGCAGCCATTACAGGGGGGTAGCCAAAAACATTCAGTACTTC	CASSSHYRGVAKNIQYF
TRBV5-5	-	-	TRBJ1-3	TGTGCCAGCAGCTTGATACCGGAAGGAAACACCATATATTTT	CASSLIPEGNTIYF
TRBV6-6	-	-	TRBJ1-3	TGTGCCAGCAGGTATCCGGGACGGACGTTTGGCACCATATATTTT	CASRYPGRTFGTIYF
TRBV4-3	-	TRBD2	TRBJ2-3	TGCGCCAGCAGCCAAGAGATGATGACTAGCGGGGGGTTGTATACGCAGTATTTT	CASSQEMMTSGGLYTQYF
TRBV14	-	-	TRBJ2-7	TGTGCCAGCAGCCAAGATACTTGGGACAAGGGGTCCTACGAGCAGTACTTC	CASSQDTWDKGSYEQYF
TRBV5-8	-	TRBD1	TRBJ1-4	TGTGCCAGCAGCTTGGGCAGGGGGCCCACTAATGAAAAACTGTTTTTT	CASSLGRGPTNEKLFF
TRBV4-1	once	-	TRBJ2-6	TGCGCCAGCAGCCGCGGAGAGGGATCTGGGGCCAACGTCCTGACTTTC	CASSRGEGSGANVLTF
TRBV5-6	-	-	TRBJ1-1	TGTGCCAGCAGAGCGGACCCGAACACTGAAGCTTTCTTT	CASRADPNTEAFF
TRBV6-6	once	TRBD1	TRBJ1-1	TGTGCCAGCACTTGGGGGGGGACAGGATACTTTGAAGCTTTCTTT	CASTWGGTGYFEAFF
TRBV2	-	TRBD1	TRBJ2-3	TGTGCCAGCAGATGGACAGGGGGGATTGATACGCAGTATTTT	CASRWTGGIDTQYF
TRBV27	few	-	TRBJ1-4	TGTGCCAGCAGTGGGCAGGGGCCGGGAGAAAAACTGTTTTTT	CASSGQGPGEKLFF
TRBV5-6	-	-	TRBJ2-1	TGTGCCAGCAGCTTCGGCTTTAGACTCGAGCAGTTCTTC	CASSFGFRLEQFF
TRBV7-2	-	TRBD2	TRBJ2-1	TGTGCCAGCAGCTTCGGGACTACCTACAATGAGCAGTTCTTC	CASSFGTTYNEQFF
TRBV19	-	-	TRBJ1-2	TGTGCCAGTAGTATTCTTTACAGACCTAACTATGGCCACACCTTC	CASSILYRPNYGHTF
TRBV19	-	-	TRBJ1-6	TGTGCCAGTAGTCCCCAAGGGCGACAGACAAGTAAGAATTCACCCCTCCACTTT	CASSPQGRQTSKNSPLHF
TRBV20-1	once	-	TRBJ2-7	TGCAGTGCCGGACCGGGGTACGAGCAGTACTTC	CSAGPGYEQYF
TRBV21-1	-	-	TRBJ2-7	TGTGCCAGCAGCAACCGGGACAGGGGGCTCAGCGAGCAGTACTTC	CASSNRDRGLSEQYF
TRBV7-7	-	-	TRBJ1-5	TGTGCTAGCAGTCCAGGGTATGGTCAGCCCCAGCATTTT	CASSPGYGQPQHF
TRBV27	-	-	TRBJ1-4	TGTGCCAGCAGCCAAGAACAGGGAGAAAAACTGTTTTTT	CASSQEQGEKLFF
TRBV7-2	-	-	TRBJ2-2	TGTGCCAGCAGCTTAGCCGCGAACACCGGGGAGCTGTTTTTT	CASSLAANTGELFF
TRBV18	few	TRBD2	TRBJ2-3	TGTGCCAGCTCACCATCGAGGAGCGGGGGGGCGACAGATACGCAGTATTTT	CASSPSRSGGATDTQYF
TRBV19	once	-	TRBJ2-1	TGTGCCAGTAGTATTCAACAGGCAAACAATGAGCAGTTCTTC	CASSIQQANNEQFF
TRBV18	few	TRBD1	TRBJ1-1	TGTGCCAGCTCAGCTACGACAGGGAGGACTGAAGCTTTCTTT	CASSATTGRTEAFF
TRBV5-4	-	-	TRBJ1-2	TGTGCCAGCAGACCCGACAGGCCCTATGGCTACACCTTC	CASRPDRPYGYTF
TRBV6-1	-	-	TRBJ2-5	TGTGCCAGCAGTGAATTATCAGGGGTTCAAGAGACCCAGTACTTC	CASSELSGVQETQYF
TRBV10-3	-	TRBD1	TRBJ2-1	TGTGCCGTACACAGGGGATCCTACAATGAGCAGTTCTTC	CAVHRGSYNEQFF
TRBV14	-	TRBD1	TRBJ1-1	TGTGCCAGCAGCCAAAAGGTGGGACAGGGGGCCCGGGAAGCTTTCTTT	CASSQKVGQGAREAFF
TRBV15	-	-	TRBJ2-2	TGTGCCACCAGCATTTCTGAAACCGGGGAGCTGTTTTTT	CATSISETGELFF
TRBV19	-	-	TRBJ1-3	TGTGCCAGTAGTATGGGGTACGCGTCTGGAAACACCATATATTTT	CASSMGYASGNTIYF
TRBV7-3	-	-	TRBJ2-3	TGTGCCAGCAGCTTAAGAGCGGCAGATACGCAGTATTTT	CASSLRAADTQYF
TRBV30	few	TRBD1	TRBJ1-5	TGTGCCTGGAGGCCCAGGACAGGGGGCTCGTATAGCAATCAGCCCCAGCATTTT	CAWRPRTGGSYSNQPQHF
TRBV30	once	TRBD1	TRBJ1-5	TGTGCCTGGGGTAGACAGGGGAGTCAGCCCCAGCATTTT	CAWGRQGSQPQHF
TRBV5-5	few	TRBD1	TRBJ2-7	TGTGCCAGCAGCCCAGACCGGGACAGGTTAGCGGTGATGTCCTACGAGCAGTACTTC	CASSPDRDRLAVMSYEQYF
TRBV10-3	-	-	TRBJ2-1	TGTGCCATCAGTGAGTCGGGGCTCTATGAGCAGTTCTTC	CAISESGLYEQFF
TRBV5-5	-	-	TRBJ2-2	TGTGCCAGCAGCTTGGTGGGGGGCGGCACCGGGGAGCTGTTTTTT	CASSLVGGGTGELFF
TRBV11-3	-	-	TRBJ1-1	TGTGCCAGCAGCTTAGGTCCCGGGAGTGAAGCTTTCTTT	CASSLGPGSEAFF
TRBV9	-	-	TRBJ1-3	TGTGCCAGCAGCCGGGGTAGGGTGGCTGGAAACACCATATATTTT	CASSRGRVAGNTIYF
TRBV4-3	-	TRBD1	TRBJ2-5	TGCGCCAGCAGCCAAGATCGGGCAGGGGGCCGGGAGACCCAGTACTTC	CASSQDRAGGRETQYF
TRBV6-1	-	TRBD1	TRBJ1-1	TGTGCCAGCAGCAGTTACGGGGACAGCAGCCCTAAAGCTTTCTTT	CASSSYGDSSPKAFF
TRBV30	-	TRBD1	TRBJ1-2	TGTGCCTGGAATGTACCCCTGGACAGGGCCGCCTATGGCTACACCTTC	CAWNVPLDRAAYGYTF
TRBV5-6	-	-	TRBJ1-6	TGTGCCAGCAGCTTGTTTGTTTCCGGGATTAATTCACCCCTCCACTTT	CASSLFVSGINSPLHF
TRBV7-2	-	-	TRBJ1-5	TGTGCCAGCAGCTTAGATAATCAGCCCCAGCATTTT	CASSLDNQPQHF
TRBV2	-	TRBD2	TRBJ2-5	TGTGCCAGCAGTGAAGCATGGGGGGGGTACACGTACTTC	CASSEAWGGYTYF
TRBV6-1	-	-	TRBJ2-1	TGTGCCAGCAGTGCAGGGGCCTCCCCCTACAATGAGCAGTTCTTC	CASSAGASPYNEQFF
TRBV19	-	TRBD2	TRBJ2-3	TGTGCCAGTAGTAGTGGGAGGGGAGATACGCAGTATTTT	CASSSGRGDTQYF
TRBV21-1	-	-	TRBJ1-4	TGCGCCAGCAGCAAAGTTCAGGGAACTAATGAAAAACTGTTTTTT	CASSKVQGTNEKLFF
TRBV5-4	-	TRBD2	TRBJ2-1	TGTGCCAGCAGCCCAGGGACTAGCGTGAGCTCCTACAATGAGCAGTTCTTC	CASSPGTSVSSYNEQFF
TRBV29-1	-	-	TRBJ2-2	TGCAGCGTTGAGATCAGCGGGCCCGGGGAGCTGTTTTTT	CSVEISGPGELFF
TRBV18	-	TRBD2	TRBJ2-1	TGTGCCAGCTCACCACAATTAGCGGGAGGACCCTACAATGAGCAGTTCTTC	CASSPQLAGGPYNEQFF
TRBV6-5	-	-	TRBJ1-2	TGTGCCAGCAGTTACAGGGGGGCTGCCGACTATGGCTACACCTTC	CASSYRGAADYGYTF